This TCR beta chain was recorded in a study of blood T cell repertoires in COVID-19. About the study: The cDNA or gDNA used as material had been derived from T cells, B-cell-depleted T cells, or PBMCs.

Sequencing was performed with immunoSEQ multiplex PCR; in TCRdb, only in-frame clones are kept and a portion is missing. The sample lists more than 350,000 clones, more than 80% occurring once. V was pared by 6 bases and J by 7 bases, with 16 bases between. Germline loops: CDR1 SGHTA, CDR2 FQGNSA. The CDR3 totals 14 residues. The clonotype comes from a man aged 18 to 30 who had recovered from COVID-19. Sample: PBMCs or T cells enriched from blood (not recorded which). This sequence joins TRBV7-2 and TRBJ1-5; the D is unclear. CDR3 region: CASRKAGSNQPQHF. The CDR3 coding sequence is TGTGCCAGCAGGAAGGCGGGGAGTAACCAGCCCCAGCATTTT.